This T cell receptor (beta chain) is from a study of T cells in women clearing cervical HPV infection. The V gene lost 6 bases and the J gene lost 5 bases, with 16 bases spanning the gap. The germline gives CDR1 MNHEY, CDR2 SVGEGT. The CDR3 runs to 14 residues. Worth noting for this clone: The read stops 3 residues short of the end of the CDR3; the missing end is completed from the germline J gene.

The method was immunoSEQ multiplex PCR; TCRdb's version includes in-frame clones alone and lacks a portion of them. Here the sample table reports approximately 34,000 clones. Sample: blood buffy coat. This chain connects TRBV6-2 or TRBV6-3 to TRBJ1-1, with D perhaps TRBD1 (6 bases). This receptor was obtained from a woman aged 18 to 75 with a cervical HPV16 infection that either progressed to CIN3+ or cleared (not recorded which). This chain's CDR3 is CASSPNRVMTEAFF. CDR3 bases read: TGTGCCAGCAGCCCTAACAGGGTAATGACTGAA.